In its sample, the clone carrying this T cell receptor (beta chain) was seen many times. The target antigen is unknown. Amplification of TCR beta CDR3 regions was performed using RNA transcripts as template. The TCR CDR3 was amplified in a first-round RT-PCR using the HTBI primer set. One entry per CDR3 protein, called by TCRdb with MiXCR from the multiplex PCR reads. The data show hundreds of thousands of distinct CDR3 sequences, less than 15% seen once. Germline CDR1 and CDR2: GTSNPN and SVGIG (reference sequence). The CDR3 length is 12 residues. Trimming cost V 8 bases and J 1 base; bases outside gene matches: 1. It was uncontrolled infection, other autoimmune disease, pregnancy or lactation that excluded patients. The data stem from a study of T cells in Graves' hyperthyroidism and ophthalmopathy. Study context: Upon initial diagnosis and before any treatment, peripheral blood was collected.

Study results and caveats: Among clonotypes expanded in thyroid above 0.001, most were also found in blood. Separating ophthalmopathy from stable hyperthyroidism was achieved by a 13 V-J model.

Sequenced input: blood. The chain combines TRBV30 with TRBJ2-3; 9 bases align to TRBD1. This receptor was identified in a middle-aged woman with Graves' hyperthyroidism. CDR3 in amino acids: CARTGGTDTQYF. The CDR3 DNA sequence: TGTGCCCGGACAGGGGGCACAGATACGCAGTATTTT.